This T cell receptor beta chain came from a study of tumor-infiltrating lymphocytes in primary liver carcinoma. Whole-study results and caveats: Only about 7.5-24% of top clones appeared in all five tumor regions.

Joint extraction of RNA and DNA used 20-30 mg of bulk tissue that was unsorted. Patients had primary liver carcinoma treated by surgical resection. Ten or more counts support this clonotype. Its target is unknown. Production of TCR beta cDNA used 400 to 650 ng total RNA together with a constant-region primer. Amplification in three nested multiplex PCR rounds with slightly modified ARM-PCR gave rise to TCR beta libraries. Via MiXCR, TCRdb re-called the multiplex PCR reads, giving one row per CDR3 protein. The sample holds 45,000 or so distinct CDR3 sequences, over 70% seen once. This sequence originates from a man aged 35 to 55 with primary liver carcinoma and hepatitis B virus infection. Material: liver tumor tissue from sampling region 2. Specified subset: tumor region T2, inferior pole.

DNA of the CDR3: TGTGCCAGCAGACCTAGCGGGGGCTCCTACGAGCAGTACTTC. As protein: CASRPSGGSYEQYF. The J gene is TRBJ2-7, the V gene TRBV7-2; 10 nucleotides align to TRBD2. Trimming took 6 bases from V and 0 from J; bases not matched to a gene: 2. The CDR3 extends over 14 amino acids. The germline V gene encodes CDR1 SGHTA and CDR2 FQGNSA.